The rows below give T cell receptor beta chains drawn from one sample of a study of blood T cell repertoires in COVID-19. The method was immunoSEQ multiplex PCR; TCRdb's version includes in-frame clones alone and lacks a portion of them. The repertoire holds almost 350,000 clones, with approximately 89% as singletons. Sequenced input: peripheral blood. The receptors shown here come from a woman aged 60-70 years with COVID-19, enrolled during active disease. Each CDR3 is given with its conserved first and last residue. D genes are given only for firm matches. Some rows have no size entry. The others give once, few or many, or a class for an expanded clone.

v_gene: TRBV2; j_gene: TRBJ2-1; abundance: -; d_gene: -; CDR3nt: TGTGCCAGCAGTGAGCTACTCAAGGACAGCTACAATGAGCAGTTCTTC; CDR3aa: CASSELLKDSYNEQFF
v_gene: TRBV7-9; j_gene: TRBJ1-2; abundance: -; d_gene: -; CDR3nt: TGTGCCAGCAGCCCGGGGGACGGAGGGCCTTCTGGCTACACCTTC; CDR3aa: CASSPGDGGPSGYTF
v_gene: TRBV7-9; j_gene: TRBJ2-7; abundance: -; d_gene: -; CDR3nt: TGTGCCAGCAGCGCAACCGACAGGAATTCCTACGAGCAGTACTTC; CDR3aa: CASSATDRNSYEQYF
v_gene: TRBV7-5; j_gene: TRBJ2-7; abundance: -; d_gene: -; CDR3nt: TGTGTCATACCAAAACGGGAACGGGACAGGGGTCACGAGCAGTACTTC; CDR3aa: CVIPKRERDRGHEQYF
v_gene: TRBV24-1; j_gene: TRBJ1-2; abundance: -; d_gene: TRBD1; CDR3nt: TGTGCCACCAGTGAGGGGGGGACAGGAGCTCGCTACACCTTC; CDR3aa: CATSEGGTGARYTF
v_gene: TRBV6-5; j_gene: TRBJ1-1; abundance: -; d_gene: TRBD1; CDR3nt: TGTGCCAGCAGTACGGACAGGGCCCTATCTGAAGCTTTCTTT; CDR3aa: CASSTDRALSEAFF
v_gene: TRBV6-2/TRBV6-3; j_gene: TRBJ1-2; abundance: -; d_gene: -; CDR3nt: TGTGCCAGCAGTTGGGGCGTGAAGGCAGGGGGCTACACCTTC; CDR3aa: CASSWGVKAGGYTF
v_gene: TRBV10-3; j_gene: TRBJ1-1; abundance: -; d_gene: TRBD1; CDR3nt: TGTGCCATCAGGGGACAGGGGATGAACACTGAAGCTTTCTTT; CDR3aa: CAIRGQGMNTEAFF
v_gene: TRBV4-1; j_gene: TRBJ2-2; abundance: -; d_gene: -; CDR3nt: TGCGCCAGCAGCCCTTACAGAAACACCGGGGAGCTGTTTTTT; CDR3aa: CASSPYRNTGELFF
v_gene: TRBV10-2; j_gene: TRBJ2-7; abundance: once; d_gene: TRBD2; CDR3nt: TGCGCCAGCAGGGAGCTAGCGGGGGGGCGGAACGAGCAGTACTTC; CDR3aa: CASRELAGGRNEQYF
v_gene: TRBV9; j_gene: TRBJ2-5; abundance: -; d_gene: TRBD2; CDR3nt: TGTGCCAGCAGCAGGTTCGGGGGGACGGGGGAGACCCAGTACTTC; CDR3aa: CASSRFGGTGETQYF
v_gene: TRBV19; j_gene: TRBJ2-5; abundance: -; d_gene: TRBD2; CDR3nt: TGTGCCAGTAGTTCGGGGGGGCCGCCATCCCAGACCCAGTACTTC; CDR3aa: CASSSGGPPSQTQYF
v_gene: TRBV28; j_gene: TRBJ1-2; abundance: -; d_gene: -; CDR3nt: TGTGCCAGCAGTTTATCCGGGAACTATGGCTACACCTTC; CDR3aa: CASSLSGNYGYTF
v_gene: TRBV4-1; j_gene: TRBJ1-5; abundance: -; d_gene: -; CDR3nt: TGCGCCAGCAGCTACGGTAGCAATCAGCCCCAGCATTTT; CDR3aa: CASSYGSNQPQHF
v_gene: TRBV3-1/TRBV3-2; j_gene: TRBJ1-2; abundance: -; d_gene: -; CDR3nt: TGTGCCAGCAGCCAAGCCAAAGGGGCAGTGCTAATAGTCGGCTACACCTTC; CDR3aa: CASSQAKGAVLIVGYTF
v_gene: TRBV4-2; j_gene: TRBJ2-3; abundance: -; d_gene: TRBD2; CDR3nt: TGTGCCAGCAGCCAAGAAGCGGGGGGTCCCCTCCATACGCAGTATTTT; CDR3aa: CASSQEAGGPLHTQYF
v_gene: TRBV11-3; j_gene: TRBJ2-5; abundance: -; d_gene: TRBD1; CDR3nt: TGTGCCAGCAGCCCAAGGACAGGGGAAGAGACCCAGTACTTC; CDR3aa: CASSPRTGEETQYF
v_gene: TRBV7-2; j_gene: TRBJ2-5; abundance: -; d_gene: -; CDR3nt: TGTGCCAGCAGCTCCCGCAGGGAGACCCAGTACTTC; CDR3aa: CASSSRRETQYF
v_gene: TRBV12-2; j_gene: TRBJ2-3; abundance: -; d_gene: -; CDR3nt: TGTGCAAGTCGCTTAGCGTTTCCCGGTAGCACAGATACGCAGTATTTT; CDR3aa: CASRLAFPGSTDTQYF
v_gene: TRBV11-2; j_gene: TRBJ2-7; abundance: -; d_gene: TRBD1; CDR3nt: TGTGCCAGCAGGGCGGGACAGGGTTTTTACGAGCAGTACTTC; CDR3aa: CASRAGQGFYEQYF
v_gene: TRBV27; j_gene: TRBJ1-6; abundance: once; d_gene: -; CDR3nt: TGTGCCAGCAGTTTTTGGGGGCGGGGGGGGGCGAGATCACCCCTCCACTTT; CDR3aa: CASSFWGRGGARSPLHF
v_gene: TRBV7-2; j_gene: TRBJ2-4; abundance: -; d_gene: -; CDR3nt: TGTGCCAGCAGCTTAGAAGGTTCTCGGGGGTCAAACATTCAGTACTTC; CDR3aa: CASSLEGSRGSNIQYF
v_gene: TRBV7-3; j_gene: TRBJ1-6; abundance: -; d_gene: -; CDR3nt: TGTGCCAGCAGCCTACAGGGCTCTAATTCACCCCTCCACTTT; CDR3aa: CASSLQGSNSPLHF
v_gene: TRBV5-1; j_gene: TRBJ2-3; abundance: -; d_gene: TRBD2; CDR3nt: TGCGCCAGCAGTCCCGCCCTAGCGGCTCCAGATACGCAGTATTTT; CDR3aa: CASSPALAAPDTQYF
v_gene: TRBV9; j_gene: TRBJ1-2; abundance: -; d_gene: TRBD1; CDR3nt: TGTGCCAGCAGCAAGGGACAGGCCTATGGCTACACCTTC; CDR3aa: CASSKGQAYGYTF
v_gene: TRBV21-1; j_gene: TRBJ1-2; abundance: -; d_gene: -; CDR3nt: TGTGCCGACACTGGGCGGGAGGGCTATGGCTACACCTTC; CDR3aa: CADTGREGYGYTF
v_gene: TRBV4-1; j_gene: TRBJ2-1; abundance: once; d_gene: TRBD2; CDR3nt: TGCGCCAGCAGCCCAGGGAGACTAGCGGGGGAGAATGAGCAGTTCTTC; CDR3aa: CASSPGRLAGENEQFF
v_gene: TRBV7-3; j_gene: TRBJ1-1; abundance: -; d_gene: TRBD1; CDR3nt: TGTGCCAGCAGCCCGAGATCAGGGGGCCCGTGGTCCACTGAAGCTTTCTTT; CDR3aa: CASSPRSGGPWSTEAFF
v_gene: TRBV6-5; j_gene: TRBJ2-5; abundance: -; d_gene: -; CDR3nt: TGTGCCAGCAGTTACTCTCAGGGGTTAGAGACCCAGTACTTC; CDR3aa: CASSYSQGLETQYF
v_gene: TRBV6-6; j_gene: TRBJ1-4; abundance: -; d_gene: TRBD1; CDR3nt: TGTGCCAGCAGTTATTTGGGACAGGGGAATGAAAAACTGTTTTTT; CDR3aa: CASSYLGQGNEKLFF
v_gene: TRBV10-3; j_gene: TRBJ1-5; abundance: few; d_gene: TRBD1; CDR3nt: TGTGCCATCAGTGGGGGGACAGAGAATCAGCCCCAGCATTTT; CDR3aa: CAISGGTENQPQHF
v_gene: TRBV6-5; j_gene: TRBJ1-5; abundance: once; d_gene: TRBD1; CDR3nt: TGTGCCAGCAGTCCGGGGACAGGGAATCAGCCCCAGCATTTT; CDR3aa: CASSPGTGNQPQHF
v_gene: TRBV5-4; j_gene: TRBJ1-1; abundance: -; d_gene: -; CDR3nt: TGTGCCAGCAGCCCCGACAGGACGAACACTGAAGCTTTCTTT; CDR3aa: CASSPDRTNTEAFF
v_gene: TRBV20-1; j_gene: TRBJ1-2; abundance: -; d_gene: -; CDR3nt: TGCAGTGCTTCCGACAGCTATGGCTACACCTTC; CDR3aa: CSASDSYGYTF
v_gene: TRBV3-1/TRBV3-2; j_gene: TRBJ2-2; abundance: -; d_gene: TRBD2; CDR3nt: TGTGCCAGCAGCCAAGGGGGACTAGCGGGGCACACCGGGGAGCTGTTTTTT; CDR3aa: CASSQGGLAGHTGELFF
v_gene: TRBV20-1; j_gene: TRBJ1-3; abundance: -; d_gene: -; CDR3nt: TGCAGTGCTAGAGTCTTAAACACCATATATTTT; CDR3aa: CSARVLNTIYF
v_gene: TRBV5-5; j_gene: TRBJ2-3; abundance: -; d_gene: TRBD2; CDR3nt: TGTGCCAGCAGCTTTTCCCTAGCGGGGGCCACAGATACGCAGTATTTT; CDR3aa: CASSFSLAGATDTQYF
v_gene: TRBV6-1; j_gene: TRBJ1-6; abundance: -; d_gene: -; CDR3nt: TGTGCCAGCAGTGAAGCGGGCAGGGGTGGTTCACCCCTCCACTTT; CDR3aa: CASSEAGRGGSPLHF
v_gene: TRBV5-8; j_gene: TRBJ1-1; abundance: -; d_gene: -; CDR3nt: TGTGCCAGCAGCTTTCTAAGGGGCACTGAAGCTTTCTTT; CDR3aa: CASSFLRGTEAFF
v_gene: TRBV5-1; j_gene: TRBJ1-2; abundance: -; d_gene: -; CDR3nt: TGCGCCAGCAGCTTCGGCGGTTCTGGCTACACCTTC; CDR3aa: CASSFGGSGYTF
v_gene: TRBV5-1; j_gene: TRBJ2-2; abundance: -; d_gene: TRBD1; CDR3nt: TGCGCCAGCAGCTGGACAGGGGGTATCACCGGGGAGCTGTTTTTT; CDR3aa: CASSWTGGITGELFF
v_gene: TRBV6-5; j_gene: TRBJ1-2; abundance: -; d_gene: TRBD1; CDR3nt: TGTGCCAGCAATTTATCCGGGACAGGGGCCTATGGCTACACCTTC; CDR3aa: CASNLSGTGAYGYTF
v_gene: TRBV30; j_gene: TRBJ1-5; abundance: -; d_gene: -; CDR3nt: TGTGCCTGGGAACAGGGACGGGGTCAGCCCCAGCATTTT; CDR3aa: CAWEQGRGQPQHF
v_gene: TRBV6-4; j_gene: TRBJ1-5; abundance: -; d_gene: TRBD1; CDR3nt: TGTGCCAGCAGGGACAGGGGGTCAAGCAATCAGCCCCAGCATTTT; CDR3aa: CASRDRGSSNQPQHF
v_gene: TRBV29-1; j_gene: TRBJ1-1; abundance: -; d_gene: -; CDR3nt: TGCAGCGCCCGGAACACTGAAGCTTTCTTT; CDR3aa: CSARNTEAFF
v_gene: TRBV6-1; j_gene: TRBJ2-7; abundance: -; d_gene: TRBD1; CDR3nt: TGTGCCAGCAGTGAAGCCGGGACAGCCTCCTACGAGCAGTACTTC; CDR3aa: CASSEAGTASYEQYF
v_gene: TRBV4-2; j_gene: TRBJ1-2; abundance: once; d_gene: -; CDR3nt: TGTGCCAGCAGCCAAGTCCAAACGGGACAAGGAAACTATGGCTACACCTTC; CDR3aa: CASSQVQTGQGNYGYTF
v_gene: TRBV11-3; j_gene: TRBJ1-1; abundance: -; d_gene: TRBD1; CDR3nt: TGTGCCAGCAGCCAAACTCCAAGCAGGGACAGGGTAGCCACTGAAGCTTTCTTT; CDR3aa: CASSQTPSRDRVATEAFF